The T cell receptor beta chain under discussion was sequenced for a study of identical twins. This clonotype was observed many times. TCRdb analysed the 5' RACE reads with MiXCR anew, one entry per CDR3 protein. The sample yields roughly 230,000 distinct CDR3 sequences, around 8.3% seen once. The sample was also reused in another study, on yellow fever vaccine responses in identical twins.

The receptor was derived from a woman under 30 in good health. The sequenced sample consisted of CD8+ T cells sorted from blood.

CDR3 in amino acids: CASSAHLQGDEQYF. In DNA, the CDR3 is TGTGCCAGCAGTGCACATCTGCAGGGGGACGAGCAGTACTTC. The gene calls are TRBV27 and TRBJ2-7; TRBD1 matches 7 bases. Germline V CDR1 and CDR2: MNHEY, SMNVEV (reference sequence). V shed 5 bases and J 5 bases; nucleotides not matched to a gene: 9. The CDR3 loop spans 14 amino acids.